This TCR beta chain derives from a study of T cell repertoires in cytomegalovirus infection. MiXCR, applied by TCRdb to the reads, yields one record per CDR3 protein. Among under 800,000 distinct CDR3 sequences listed, around 24% were seen once. Germline CDR1 and CDR2: MNHEY and SMNVEV (reference sequence). V dropped 7 bases and J dropped 5 bases, with 14 bases sitting between them. The CDR3 has 13 residues. There are a few counts of this clonotype. Sequenced sample: CD8+ T cells from PBMCs. The origin of this receptor is a human donor in good health (CMV status not recorded). Some clones in this sample may be carry-over from other donors' samples. This chain joins TRBV27 and TRBJ1-1; D perhaps matches TRBD1 (5 bases). The CDR3 sequence is CASTGWGETEAFF. CDR3 in DNA: TGTGCCAGCACAGGGTGGGGGGAGACTGAAGCTTTCTTT.